This T cell receptor beta chain was documented in a study of beta chain features in type 1 diabetes. Germline V lookup: CDR1 SGHTA, CDR2 FQGNSA. Trimming cost V 5 bases and J 2 bases, with 14 bases left between them. The CDR3 has 15 residues. Expressed TCRB transcripts were sequenced, since all the RNA that had been isolated was reverse transcribed. Clones were sequenced by immunoSEQ multiplex PCR, and TCRdb holds only the in-frame ones, with some missing. The sample consists of around 350,000 clones, around 13% of them appearing once. This sequence joins TRBV7-2 and TRBJ2-3; TRBD2 might be the D (6 bases). The sequenced sample was naive CD4+ T cells from blood. The TCR sequence derives from a man between 18 and 35 years old in good health. Here the CDR3 reads CASSRHGGDTDTQYF. CDR3 sequence (DNA): TGTGCCAGCAGCCGTCACGGCGGGGACACAGATACGCAGTATTTT.